One and the same sample provided the 11 T cell receptor beta chains below, sequenced in a study of control samples from healthy donors and cancer patients. This table comes from immunoSEQ multiplex PCR, and its TCRdb copy is limited to in-frame clones, with some not included. The table has approximately 160,000 clones, around 90% seen once; the top ten hold 2% to 2.5%. The source material was blood. These receptors all come from a woman in her thirties or forties in good health.

This rearrangement joins TRBV10-3 to TRBJ2-2; 8 bases fit TRBD2. CDR1 ENHRY and CDR2 SYGVKD come from the germline V gene. J gave up 3 bases and V 2 bases, and 8 bases lay outside the gene matches. CDR3 length equals 17 residues. Written as DNA, the CDR3 is TGTGCCATCAGTGAGCCGAAAACGGGGGGGGACACCGGGGAGCTGTTTTTT. Protein product: CAISEPKTGGDTGELFF.

As for this clone: Additional DNA sequences in this sample encode the identical CDR3. The rearrangement links TRBV20-1 to TRBJ1-5; D is perhaps TRBD1 (6 bases). The CDR3 is 13 residues long. From germline, CDR1 is DFQATT and CDR2 SNEGSKA (reference sequence). Trimming stripped 3 bases from V and 5 bases from J, with 11 bases between. CDR3 in amino acids: CSASPTGDQPQHF. Written as DNA, the CDR3 is TGCAGTGCTAGTCCGACAGGCGATCAGCCCCAGCATTTT.

The V and J genes are TRBV19 and TRBJ2-1; 11 bases line up with TRBD2. There are 14 residues in the CDR3. The germline gives CDR1 LNHDA, CDR2 SQIVND (reference sequence). J gave up 3 bases and V 6 bases, and 1 base lay outside the gene matches. Here the CDR3 reads CASSLAGGYNEQFF. DNA for the CDR3: TGTGCCAGTAGCCTAGCGGGGGGCTACAATGAGCAGTTCTTC.

The chain is built from TRBV11-1 and TRBJ1-1; D is undetermined. In germline, CDR1 is SGHAT, CDR2 FQDESV (reference sequence). Trimming pared 6 bases from V and 0 bases from J, leaving 11 bases between. The CDR3 loop spans 14 amino acids. In DNA form, the CDR3 reads TGTGCCAGCAGGTCCTTCGCTCTGAACACTGAAGCTTTCTTT. Translated, it gives CASRSFALNTEAFF.

The rearrangement uses TRBV11-2 and TRBJ2-1; D ambiguous. V was cut by 6 bases and J by 4 bases, with 4 bases left in between. In germline, CDR1 is SGHAT, CDR2 FQNNGV. The CDR3 length is 11 residues. Here the CDR3 DNA reads TGTGCCAGCAGTACTTACAATGAGCAGTTCTTC. Its translation: CASSTYNEQFF.

The chain joins TRBV2 to TRBJ1-2; D gene ambiguous. From germline, CDR1 is SNHLY and CDR2 FYNNEI. The CDR3 has 12 residues. The germline V and J ends were trimmed by 2 bases and 7 bases, with 8 bases remaining between them. CDR3 coding DNA: TGTGCCAGCAGTGAAACCCTGATTGGCTACACCTTC. Protein sequence: CASSETLIGYTF.

This clone has a single count. V is TRBV9 and J is TRBJ1-1; D is possibly TRBD1 (6 bases). V was clipped by 4 bases and J by 4 bases, with 17 bases between them. This CDR3 is 15 amino acids long. Germline CDR1 reads SGDLS; CDR2 reads YYNGEE. The CDR3 DNA reads as TGTGCCAGCAGCCCTCGGACAGCCGAGGGCACTGAAGCTTTCTTT. Its protein is CASSPRTAEGTEAFF.

This chain links TRBV5-1 with TRBJ1-4; tentative D call: TRBD1 (5 bases). V was shortened by 0 bases and J by 4 bases, with 10 bases between the two germline ends. Germline V gives CDR1 SGHRS, CDR2 YFSETQ. The CDR3 covers 15 residues. CDR3 protein: CASSLGQGLNEKLFF. CDR3 nucleotides: TGCGCCAGCAGCTTGGGCCAGGGCCTTAATGAAAAACTGTTTTTT. The full variable domain, its missing parts supplied by reference TRBV5-1 and TRBJ1-4, is KAGVTQTPRYLIKTRGQQVTLSCSPISGHRSVSWYQQTPGQGLQFLFEYFSETQRNKGNFPGRFSGRQFSNSRSEMNVSTLELGDSALYLCASSLGQGLNEKLFFGSGTQLSVL.

This chain connects TRBV27 to TRBJ2-2; D unclear. The V end was cut by 5 bases, the J end by 1 base, with 11 bases between. This CDR3 comprises 15 residues. The germline CDR1 and CDR2 sequences are MNHEY and SMNVEV (reference sequence). Here the CDR3 reads CASSPVRKNTGELFF. The CDR3 coding sequence is TGTGCCAGCAGTCCCGTACGAAAGAACACCGGGGAGCTGTTTTTT.

This chain uses TRBV11-2 with TRBJ2-3, with 8 bases lining up with TRBD2. Germline CDR1 SGHAT, CDR2 FQNNGV. The CDR3 loop spans 17 amino acids. V shed 0 bases and J 4 bases; nucleotides not matched to a gene: 9. DNA for the CDR3: TGTGCCAGCAGCTTAGATGCGGGGGGTTTTACTTCAGATACGCAGTATTTT. It yields the protein CASSLDAGGFTSDTQYF.

This clone is a singleton in its sample. The V call is TRBV4-1, the J call TRBJ2-3, with 9 bases lining up with TRBD2. This CDR3 has 17 amino acids. With 2 bases clipped from V and 6 bases from J, the junction kept 12 bases outside the gene matches. Per germline, CDR1 MGHRA and CDR2 YSYEKL. The CDR3 nucleotides are TGCGCCAGCAGCCAAAGAGCTAGCGGGGTCCTCGAGGATACGCAGTATTTT. Protein: CASSQRASGVLEDTQYF.